This T cell receptor beta chain was found in a study of CD8 T cells in ankylosing spondylitis. Overall study findings and caveats: Matched synovial fluid from ankylosing spondylitis patients was reported to be enriched for disease-linked clones.

Making use of molecular barcodes, quantitative 5'-RACE generated TCR beta libraries. One entry per CDR3 protein, called by TCRdb with MiXCR from the 5' RACE reads. Of about 220,000 distinct CDR3 sequences listed, about 10% were seen once; the top ten hold about 20%. This CDR3 contains 16 residues. V was shortened by 0 bases and J by 9 bases, with 19 bases between the two germline ends. Germline values: CDR1 SGHDT, CDR2 YYEEEE. About this clonotype itself: Its antigen is not identified.

Sequenced material: blood, either unsorted or a sorted T cell fraction (not recorded which). The clonotype comes from a male donor with ankylosing spondylitis or in good health (not recorded which). The chain recombines TRBV5-6 with TRBJ2-1; D tentatively fits TRBD1 or TRBD2 (6 bases each). This chain's CDR3 is CASSLGGLTGAGEQFF. CDR3 nucleotide sequence: TGTGCCAGCAGCTTGGGGGGGTTGACGGGGGCGGGTGAGCAGTTCTTC.